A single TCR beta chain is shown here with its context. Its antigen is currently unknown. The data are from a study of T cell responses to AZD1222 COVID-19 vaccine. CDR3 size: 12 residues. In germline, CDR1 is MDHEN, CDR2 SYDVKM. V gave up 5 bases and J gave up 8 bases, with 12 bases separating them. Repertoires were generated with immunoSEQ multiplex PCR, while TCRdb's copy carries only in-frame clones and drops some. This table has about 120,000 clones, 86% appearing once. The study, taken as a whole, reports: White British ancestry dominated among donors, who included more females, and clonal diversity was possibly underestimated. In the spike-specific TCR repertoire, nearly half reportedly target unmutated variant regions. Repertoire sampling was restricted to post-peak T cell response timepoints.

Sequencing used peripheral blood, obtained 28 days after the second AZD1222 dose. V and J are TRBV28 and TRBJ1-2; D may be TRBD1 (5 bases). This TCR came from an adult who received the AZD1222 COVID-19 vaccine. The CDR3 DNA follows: TGTGCCAGCAGTGCAGGGTTGTTCGGCTACACCTTC. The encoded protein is CASSAGLFGYTF.